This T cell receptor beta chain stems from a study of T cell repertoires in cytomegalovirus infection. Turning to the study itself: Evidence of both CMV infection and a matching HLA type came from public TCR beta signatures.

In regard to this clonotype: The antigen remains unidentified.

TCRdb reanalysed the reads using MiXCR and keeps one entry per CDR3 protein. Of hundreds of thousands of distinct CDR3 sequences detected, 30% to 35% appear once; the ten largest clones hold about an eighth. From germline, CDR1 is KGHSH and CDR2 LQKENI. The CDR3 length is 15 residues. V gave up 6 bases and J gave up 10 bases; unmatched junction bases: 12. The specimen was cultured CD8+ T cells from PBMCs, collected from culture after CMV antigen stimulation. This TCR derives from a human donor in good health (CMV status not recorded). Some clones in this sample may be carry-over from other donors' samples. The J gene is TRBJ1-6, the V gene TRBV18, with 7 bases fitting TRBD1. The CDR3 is CASSPYEGAGSPLHF. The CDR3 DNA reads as TGTGCCAGCTCGCCCTACGAGGGGGCAGGATCACCCCTCCACTTT.